One and the same sample provided the 30 T cell receptor beta chains below, sequenced in a study of blood T cell repertoires in COVID-19. The method was immunoSEQ multiplex PCR; TCRdb's version includes in-frame clones alone and lacks a portion of them. The sample has a few hundred thousand clones, around 89% seen once. The sequencing sample was made of PBMCs or T cells enriched from blood (not recorded which). The receptors were gathered from a middle-aged woman who had recovered from COVID-19.

This chain uses TRBV27 with TRBJ2-1, with 14 positions matching TRBD2. This CDR3 contains 13 residues. Germline V CDR1 and CDR2: MNHEY, SMNVEV (reference sequence). J was trimmed by 15 bases and V by 4 bases; bases with no gene match: 5. The CDR3: CASSSSGTSGRFF. CDR3 nucleotides: TGTGCCAGCAGTTCCTCCGGGACTAGCGGGAGGTTCTTC.

The chain has TRBV12-3 or TRBV12-4 and TRBJ2-2; D remains unclear. The CDR3 is 13 amino acids. Trimming left V 7 bases short and J 6 bases short, with 12 bases between. The CDR3 reads CASTPPGSGELFF. CDR3 sequence (DNA): TGTGCCAGCACCCCCCCCGGTTCCGGGGAGCTGTTTTTT.

The chain has TRBV9 and TRBJ1-1; no clear D. The CDR3 consists of 15 residues. The V and J ends lost 0 bases and 1 base respectively, with 10 bases between them. Germline assignment: CDR1 SGDLS and CDR2 YYNGEE. The CDR3 sequence is CASSVVVGQNTEAFF. CDR3 sequence (DNA): TGTGCCAGCAGCGTAGTGGTGGGCCAGAACACTGAAGCTTTCTTT.

The chain joins TRBV7-9 to TRBJ1-5; TRBD1 aligns across 9 bases. With V trimmed by 5 bases and J by 2 bases, 1 base remained unmatched. Germline V CDR1 and CDR2: SEHNR, FQNEAQ (reference sequence). This CDR3 comprises 14 residues. The CDR3 region has the DNA TGTGCCAGCAGCGGGGACAGGGGCAATCAGCCCCAGCATTTT. It encodes CASSGDRGNQPQHF.

The chain recombines TRBV7-6 with TRBJ1-2; 7 bases line up with TRBD1. The germline CDR1 and CDR2 sequences are SGHVS and FNYEAQ. After removal of 0 bases from V and 6 bases from J, the junction contained 7 bases not matched to a gene. The CDR3 runs 15 residues. In DNA form, the CDR3 reads TGTGCCAGCAGCTTAGCCAACAGGGGCCCTGATGGCTACACCTTC. Translating gives CASSLANRGPDGYTF.

In its sample, this clone was seen a few times. The genes are TRBV7-2 and TRBJ2-6; TRBD2 matches at 10 bases. The V gene's germline CDR1 is SGHTA and CDR2 FQGNSA. This CDR3 spans 18 amino acids. The CDR3 here is CARGASGSPSSGANVLTF. In nucleotides, the CDR3 is TGTGCTCGGGGGGCTAGCGGGAGCCCCTCCTCTGGGGCCAACGTCCTGACTTTC.

This chain uses TRBV7-9 with TRBJ1-1; unclear D gene. The CDR3 length is 13 residues. The ends were cut back, 5 bases at V and 4 bases at J, with 11 bases in the middle. Looked up from germline, CDR1 is SEHNR and CDR2 is FQNEAQ (reference sequence). CDR3 residues: CASSPNWATEAFF. The CDR3 DNA reads TGTGCCAGCAGCCCTAACTGGGCCACTGAAGCTTTCTTT.

This chain connects TRBV10-3 to TRBJ1-2; D is uncertain. Germline assignment: CDR1 ENHRY and CDR2 SYGVKD. Trimming removed 8 bases from V and 3 bases from J, with 16 bases in between. The CDR3 covers 14 residues. CDR3 region: CAIHGGVQDYGYTF. CDR3 in DNA: TGTGCCATCCATGGCGGGGTTCAGGACTATGGCTACACCTTC.

There are a few counts of this clone. The chain carries TRBV6-5 and TRBJ2-7; 13 bases match TRBD2. J was trimmed by 3 bases and V by 7 bases; bases with no gene match: 3. CDR1 and CDR2 from the germline V gene are MNHEY and SVGAGI. This CDR3 region has 14 residues. The DNA of the CDR3 is TGTGCCAGCATGGGGACTAGCGGGAACTACGAGCAGTACTTC. This sequence encodes CASMGTSGNYEQYF.

The V call is TRBV30, the J call TRBJ2-7; D not certain. Germline CDR1 and CDR2: GTSNPN and SVGIG (reference sequence). The CDR3 covers 11 residues. Trimming removed 2 bases from V and 4 bases from J, with 6 bases in between. The DNA of the CDR3 is TGTGCCTGGAGTCCTCCTTACGAGCAGTACTTC. Its protein is CAWSPPYEQYF.

V usage is TRBV7-2 and J usage is TRBJ1-1; 7 bases agree with TRBD1. The CDR3 sequence is 13 residues long. The V gene's germline CDR1 is SGHTA and CDR2 FQGNSA. V gave up 0 bases and J gave up 9 bases; unmatched junction bases: 4. The CDR3 nucleotides are TGTGCCAGCAGCTTAGCCCCGGGACAGCAAGCTTTCTTT. Its translation: CASSLAPGQQAFF.

The V and J genes are TRBV27 and TRBJ1-6; D is ambiguous. This CDR3 is built from 12 residues. The ends were cut back, 3 bases at V and 6 bases at J, with 3 bases in the middle. CDR1 and CDR2 from the germline V gene are MNHEY and SMNVEV (reference sequence). The CDR3 here is CASSFSNSPLHF. Here the CDR3 DNA reads TGTGCCAGCAGTTTCAGTAATTCACCCCTCCACTTT.

V gene TRBV7-9 combines with J gene TRBJ1-3, with D possibly matching TRBD1 (6 bases). This CDR3 has 17 residues. Trimming left V 3 bases short and J 1 base short, with 16 bases between. Germline loops: CDR1 SEHNR, CDR2 FQNEAQ (reference sequence). The CDR3 DNA reads TGTGCCAGCAGCTTTTTGGGGGCAGGAGAGTCTGGAAACACCATATATTTT. Translating gives CASSFLGAGESGNTIYF. The full variable domain, its missing parts supplied by reference TRBV7-9 and TRBJ1-3, is DTGVSQNPRHKITKRGQNVTFRCDPISEHNRLYWYRQTLGQGPEFLTYFQNEAQLEKSRLLSDRFSAERPKGSFSTLEIQRTEQGDSAMYLCASSFLGAGESGNTIYFGEGSWLTVV.

The table lists this clone with a count of one. The V and J genes are TRBV5-1 and TRBJ1-1; 10 bases map to TRBD1. Germline V CDR1 and CDR2: SGHRS, YFSETQ. The CDR3 runs to 14 residues. Trimming at V came to 2 bases and at J to 6 bases, leaving 4 bases not matched to a gene. The CDR3 protein is CASSLRQGASEAFF. The CDR3 region has the DNA TGCGCCAGCAGCTTAAGACAGGGGGCATCTGAAGCTTTCTTT.

The chain joins TRBV5-5 to TRBJ1-5; 8 nucleotides match TRBD1. Germline lookup yields CDR1 SGHKS and CDR2 YYEKEE (reference sequence). V shed 1 base, J shed 6 bases, and the junction held 3 bases outside the gene matches. This CDR3 has 14 residues. The CDR3 region has the DNA TGTGCCAGCAGCTTGCAGGGGGCGGGTCAGCCCCAGCATTTT. Translated: CASSLQGAGQPQHF. The full variable domain, with the rest looked up from reference TRBV5-5 and TRBJ1-5, is DAGVTQSPTHLIKTRGQQVTLRCSPISGHKSVSWYQQVLGQGPQFIFQYYEKEERGRGNFPDRFSARQFPNYSSELNVNALLLGDSALYLCASSLQGAGQPQHFGDGTRLSIL.

The chain recombines TRBV30 with TRBJ1-1, with 7 bases that match TRBD1. The germline V gene has CDR1 GTSNPN and CDR2 SVGIG (reference sequence). V dropped 1 base and J dropped 2; count of bases not matched to a gene: 4. CDR3 length equals 14 residues. The DNA for the CDR3 is TGTGCCTGGAGTGGGCAGGGGGGAAACACTGAAGCTTTCTTT. Translating it yields CAWSGQGGNTEAFF.

CDR3 sequence (DNA): TGTGCCAGCAGTCGCACTGAGGGAAGTCAGCCCCAGCATTTT. This sequence encodes CASSRTEGSQPQHF. The V call is TRBV3-1 (or the pseudogene TRBV3-2), the J call TRBJ1-5, with D unresolved. The CDR3 totals 14 residues. Germline CDR1 is LGHDT and CDR2 is YNNKEL (reference sequence). V lost 6 bases and J lost 6, with 15 bases in between.

The V call is TRBV4-1, the J call TRBJ1-1; unclear D gene. This CDR3 has 14 residues. V was clipped by 1 base and J by 0 bases, with 6 bases between them. CDR1 MGHRA and CDR2 YSYEKL come from the germline V gene. CDR3 protein: CASSQAQMNTEAFF. Here the CDR3 DNA reads TGCGCCAGCAGCCAAGCACAGATGAACACTGAAGCTTTCTTT.

This CDR3 is CASSLGGPNQPQHF. The CDR3 nucleotides are TGTGCCAGCAGCTTAGGTGGGCCCAATCAGCCCCAGCATTTT. V gene TRBV7-9 combines with J gene TRBJ1-5; no reliable D call. Germline-derived CDR1 and CDR2 are SEHNR and FQNEAQ (reference sequence). This CDR3 is 14 amino acids long. The V and J ends lost 1 base and 3 bases respectively, with 7 bases between them.

The gene calls are TRBV6-1 and TRBJ2-7; 8 bases are shared with TRBD2. CDR3 length equals 16 residues. The J segment lost 7 bases and the V segment lost 7 bases, leaving 18 bases of the junction unmatched. Looked up from germline, CDR1 is MNHNS and CDR2 is SASEGT. CDR3 nucleotide sequence: TGTGCCAGCATTGACTACGGCGGCGGGAGGAGAGGGGAGCAGTACTTC. Its protein product is CASIDYGGGRRGEQYF.

V usage is TRBV3-1 (or the pseudogene TRBV3-2) and J usage is TRBJ2-1; 7 positions match TRBD2. Germline V gene sequence: CDR1 LGHDT, CDR2 YNNKEL (reference sequence). V lost 4 bases to trimming and J lost 7 bases; unmatched junction nucleotides: 13. The CDR3 totals 16 residues. CDR3 DNA: TGTGCCAGCAGCCTAAGAGGGGAGGGCCGAGAAAATGAGCAGTTCTTC. It encodes CASSLRGEGRENEQFF.

The chain uses TRBV20-1 and TRBJ1-3; 7 nucleotides match TRBD1. The CDR3 runs to 16 residues. Germline CDR1 DFQATT, CDR2 SNEGSKA (reference sequence). Trimming at V came to 3 bases and at J to 2 bases, leaving 10 bases not matched to a gene. CDR3 sequence (DNA): TGCAGTGCTAGTCGATTGACAGGGACACCTGGAAACACCATATATTTT. It specifies CSASRLTGTPGNTIYF.

The V and J genes are TRBV2 and TRBJ2-7; D is undetermined. The germline CDR1 and CDR2 sequences are SNHLY and FYNNEI. V lost 5 bases and J lost 4, with 6 bases in between. The CDR3 covers 11 residues. The CDR3 sequence: CASSPRYEQYF. CDR3 DNA: TGTGCCAGCAGTCCGAGATACGAGCAGTACTTC.

The CDR3 sequence: CASSQVSKLYTF. CDR3 bases: TGTGCCAGTTCGCAGGTGTCGAAGCTCTACACCTTC. The V call is TRBV19, the J call TRBJ1-2; D is undetermined. The CDR3 covers 12 residues. Between the trimmed V and J ends, which lost 8 bases and 10 bases, there was a span of 17 bases. Germline V gives CDR1 LNHDA, CDR2 SQIVND (reference sequence).

The chain has TRBV5-1 and TRBJ2-5, with 7 nucleotides matching TRBD2. Looked up from germline, CDR1 is SGHRS and CDR2 is YFSETQ. This CDR3 region has 17 residues. V gave up 0 bases and J gave up 2 bases; unmatched junction bases: 10. The CDR3 protein is CASSLGSLAARQETQYF. The CDR3 coding sequence is TGCGCCAGCAGCTTGGGGTCCCTAGCGGCTAGACAAGAGACCCAGTACTTC. The full variable domain, its missing parts supplied by reference TRBV5-1 and TRBJ2-5, is KAGVTQTPRYLIKTRGQQVTLSCSPISGHRSVSWYQQTPGQGLQFLFEYFSETQRNKGNFPGRFSGRQFSNSRSEMNVSTLELGDSALYLCASSLGSLAARQETQYFGPGTRLLVL.

This clone has a handful of counts. The chain links TRBV5-1 to TRBJ2-7, with 9 bases matching TRBD2. CDR1 is SGHRS and CDR2 is YFSETQ in the germline V gene. Trimming at V came to 0 bases and at J to 6 bases, leaving 13 bases not matched to a gene. The CDR3 runs 17 residues. CDR3 nucleotide sequence: TGCGCCAGCAGCTTGGATGGGTTAGCGGGAGCCCGCGGCGAGCAGTACTTC. Residues: CASSLDGLAGARGEQYF.

CDR3 sequence reads: CASSNGRGSTEAFF. CDR3 coding DNA: TGTGCCAGCAGCAATGGCAGGGGGTCCACTGAAGCTTTCTTT. The chain combines TRBV21-1 with TRBJ1-1; TRBD1, as called in the table, went unchecked against the DNA. TRBV21-1 constitutes a pseudogene. The CDR3 contains 14 residues.

The J gene is TRBJ1-5, the V gene TRBV27, with 10 bases identical to TRBD1. The CDR3 runs to 18 residues. Germline V gene lookup returns CDR1 MNHEY and CDR2 SMNVEV (reference sequence). V was clipped by 5 bases and J by 1 base; unmatched bases: 11. The CDR3, as DNA: TGTGCCAGCAGTCCCGCCGGGACAGGGGTACGGAGCAATCAGCCCCAGCATTTT. Its translation: CASSPAGTGVRSNQPQHF.

Here the CDR3 DNA reads TGCGCCAGCAGAGACAGAAGAGATACGCAGTATTTT. Translated, it gives CASRDRRDTQYF. The gene calls are TRBV5-1 and TRBJ2-3; a weak D match, TRBD1 (5 bases). Germline CDR1 reads SGHRS; CDR2 reads YFSETQ. V was pared by 5 bases and J by 5 bases, with 9 bases between. The CDR3 is made up of 12 amino acids.

This chain links TRBV30 with TRBJ2-1; D not certain. The CDR3 consists of 11 residues. Deletions cut 5 bases from V and 10 bases from J, with 12 bases between. The germline V gene has CDR1 GTSNPN and CDR2 SVGIG (reference sequence). CDR3: CAWAGFREQFF. CDR3 bases: TGTGCCTGGGCCGGGTTCCGGGAGCAGTTCTTC. Full variable domain (missing parts from reference TRBV30 and TRBJ2-1): SQTIHQWPATLVQPVGSPLSLECTVEGTSNPNLYWYRQAAGRGLQLLFYSVGIGQISSEVPQNLSASRPQDRQFILSSKKLLLSDSGFYLCAWAGFREQFFGPGTRLTVL.